The text below deals with one T cell receptor (beta chain). This clonotype has at least ten counts. The clone's antigen remains unknown. One base away there is no much larger clone; base qualities are not given. This entry belongs to a study of T cells in Graves' hyperthyroidism and ophthalmopathy (dated by TCRdb to about 2019). Regarding the study in general: Peripheral blood was sampled at the time of initial diagnosis, prior to any treatment. TCR V-J signatures able to tell the groups apart were searched for in a discovery cohort of 95 or so patients, of whom roughly 42 had Graves' ophthalmopathy and roughly 59 had stable Graves' hyperthyroidism. Prospective prediction of ophthalmopathy was tested in an independent validation cohort consisting of 18 to 20 hyperthyroidism patients and some 15 patients who later progressed to ophthalmopathy. The 90 to 100 discovery patients were randomly divided into training and test sets at a 7:3 ratio. In about 6 Graves' hyperthyroidism patients, the study also compared T-cell repertoires from thyroid tissue with T-cell repertoires from blood. Once sampling was done, hyperthyroidism patients were given methimazole at a starting dose of 30 mg daily, whereas ophthalmopathy patients were given high-dose intravenous methylprednisolone. TCR Vbeta CDR3 sequencing of 120 to 150 peripheral blood samples (under 45 ophthalmopathy, 70 to 85 hyperthyroidism and roughly 17 progressor patients) is reported in the paper.

Stable Graves' hyperthyroidism was defined as the absence of progression to ophthalmopathy over 18 months of follow-up. Hyperthyroidism patients were aged 18 to 65 years and newly diagnosed, with disease duration of less than 2 months. Any patient with an uncontrolled infection, another autoimmune disease, pregnancy or lactation was excluded. Diagnoses were established on the basis of clinical symptoms, serum thyroxine and TRAb, thyroid ultrasound, and orbital computed tomography. PBMCs were separated from 10 ml of fresh peripheral blood using Ficoll-Paque density gradient centrifugation. Total RNA was extracted with Trizol reagent, and quality was checked on an Agilent 2100 Bioanalyzer. TCR beta CDR3 regions were amplified from RNA transcripts. The first round of RT-PCR for the TCR CDR3 was performed with the HTBI primer set and the Qiagen OneStep RT-PCR kit. Libraries were constructed in a second round of multiplex PCR, after which size selection and purification were carried out. The libraries were sequenced on an Illumina HiSeq2000 using paired-end 100 bp reads. The source study handled its data this way. SOAPnuke was used to process the raw data, removing reads that contained adapters or uncalled bases, had a mean Phred below 15, or lacked an exact match to the constant primer or identifier. COPE v1.2.5 was used to merge high-quality paired reads, and clonotypes were defined as unique nucleotide sequences. Clonotypes were aligned to IMGT TRBV, TRBD and TRBJ reference segments using MiTCR v1.1. Analysis was restricted to V-J combinations with a frequency above 0.0001, which covered roughly 99% of repertoires. The TCS score was defined as the ratio of F50 (clonal expansion) to E x V (chaos), calculated using BLOSUM62-based TCRdist between CDR3 peptides within each V-J. Welch's t-statistics and random forest reduced around 550 V-J features to roughly 13, which were used in a naive Bayes classifier (R e1071). The Morisita-Horn index was used to measure how similar the thyroid and blood repertoires were. Starting from the raw public reads, TCRdb applied fastp trimming at Q25, assembled clones with MiXCR and retained in-frame beta chains. Identical CDR3 proteins give one entry, which carries the most common genes and DNA. Here the V and J calls rest on TCRdb's processing, not on the authors' analysis. Present in this sample are just under 750,000 distinct CDR3 sequences, roughly a third of which were seen just once. The top ten constitute around a third of the sample.

Study-level results and caveats: Most expanded thyroid clonotypes (frequency above 0.001) were also detected in blood, suggesting blood repertoires may reflect thyroid immune responses. Ophthalmopathy was separated from stable hyperthyroidism by a 13 V-J signature model, with 85% to 90% sensitivity and 81% to 82% specificity obtained in cross-validation and 80%/75% obtained in testing. Sample size was not statistically predetermined, and blinding of investigators to group allocation was not performed. In validation, the model predicted progression to ophthalmopathy a median of roughly six months before onset, with approximately 71% sensitivity and almost 75% specificity.

V is cut back by 3 bases and J by 3 bases, with 2 bases in the junction unmatched. From the cysteine up to the phenylalanine, the CDR3 has a length of 13 residues. Solely the CDR3 DNA is kept, with 39 bases framed from the first base. The germline V gene (reference sequence) yields DFQATT for CDR1 and SNEGSKA for CDR2. This receptor chain uses TRBV20-1 and TRBJ2-7, with TRBD1 identical over 10 junction bases. This receptor was taken from a middle-aged woman with Graves' hyperthyroidism. The sample comprised blood. The CDR3 region reads CSASGTGDYEQYF. Read as DNA, the sequence is TGCAGTGCTAGCGGGACAGGGGACTACGAGCAGTACTTC.